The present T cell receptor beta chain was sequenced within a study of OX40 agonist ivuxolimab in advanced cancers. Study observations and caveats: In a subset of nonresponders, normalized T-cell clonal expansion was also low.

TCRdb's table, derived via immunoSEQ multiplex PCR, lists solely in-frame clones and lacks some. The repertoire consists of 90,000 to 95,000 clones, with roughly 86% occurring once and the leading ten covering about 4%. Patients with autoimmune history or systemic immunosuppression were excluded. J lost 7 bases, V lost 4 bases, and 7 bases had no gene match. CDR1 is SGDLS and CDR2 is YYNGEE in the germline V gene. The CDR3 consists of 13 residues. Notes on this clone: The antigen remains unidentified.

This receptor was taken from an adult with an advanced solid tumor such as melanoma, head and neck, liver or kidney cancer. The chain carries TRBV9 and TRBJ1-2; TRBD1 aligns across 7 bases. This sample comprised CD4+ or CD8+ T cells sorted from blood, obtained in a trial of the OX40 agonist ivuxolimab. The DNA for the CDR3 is TGTGCCAGCAGCCTCGAGGGGGCGGGTGGCTACACCTTC. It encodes CASSLEGAGGYTF.